One and the same sample provided the 24 T cell receptor beta chains below, sequenced in a study of T cell repertoires in cytomegalovirus infection. TCRdb reanalysed the reads using MiXCR and keeps one entry per CDR3 protein. This table holds about 890,000 distinct CDR3 sequences, roughly a third found once. Their specific antigens are unknown. The source material was cultured CD8+ T cells from PBMCs, sampled from culture after CMV antigen stimulation. The receptor source for this set is a human donor in good health (CMV status not recorded). Some clones in this sample may be carry-over from other donors' samples.

The chain links TRBV19 to TRBJ2-4; D is ambiguous. The CDR3 sequence is 16 residues long. Germline V gene lookup returns CDR1 LNHDA and CDR2 SQIVND (reference sequence). Trimming removed 3 bases from V and 0 bases from J, with 12 bases in between. The DNA of the CDR3 is TGTGCCAGTAGTATGGGATTCTCGTTAGCCAAAAACATTCAGTACTTC. Protein: CASSMGFSLAKNIQYF.

V is TRBV5-1 and J is TRBJ2-1; 8 bases are shared with TRBD2. Germline trimming cut 5 bases from V and 2 bases from J; bases unmatched to any gene: 9. Germline V gene sequence: CDR1 SGHRS, CDR2 YFSETQ. The CDR3 extends over 16 amino acids. CDR3: CASSRSGGLTYNEQFF. The CDR3 region has the DNA TGCGCCAGCAGTCGGAGCGGGGGCCTAACCTACAATGAGCAGTTCTTC.

This chain links TRBV6-1 with TRBJ2-7; D is unresolved. CDR1 and CDR2 from the germline V gene are MNHNS and SASEGT. V shed 6 bases and J shed 7 bases, with 10 bases lying between them. There are 11 residues in the CDR3. CDR3 coding DNA: TGTGCCAGCAGGTGGGGAAGTGAGCAGTACGTC. Its translation: CASRWGSEQYV.

The chain links TRBV4-1 to TRBJ2-5, with TRBD2 identical over 12 bases. Looked up from germline, CDR1 is MGHRA and CDR2 is YSYEKL. Germline trimming cut 6 bases from V and 0 bases from J; bases unmatched to any gene: 2. The length of the CDR3 is 15 residues. The chain's CDR3 is CASRRTSGDQETQYF. CDR3 in DNA: TGCGCCAGCAGGAGGACTAGCGGGGACCAAGAGACCCAGTACTTC.

This clonotype was counted only a few times. CDR3 bases: TGTGCCAGCAGTTTCGTGGGTATGAACACTGAAGCTTTCTTT. It specifies CASSFVGMNTEAFF. V and J are TRBV12-3 or TRBV12-4 and TRBJ1-1, with D hard to call. V lost 3 bases, J lost 0 bases, and 8 bases lay in between. The CDR3 has 14 residues.

Here the CDR3 reads CASRELPGHLTANYGYTF. The CDR3 DNA is TGTGCCAGCAGAGAACTCCCGGGACACCTCACCGCTAACTATGGCTACACCTTC. V gene TRBV12-3 or TRBV12-4 combines with J gene TRBJ1-2, with a possible D match to TRBD1 (6 bases). The CDR3 consists of 18 residues. The ends were cut back, 6 bases at V and 0 bases at J, with 23 bases in the middle.

This clonotype was counted a few times. This chain connects TRBV27 to TRBJ2-3, with D perhaps matching TRBD1 (6 bases). The germline V gene has CDR1 MNHEY and CDR2 SMNVEV (reference sequence). The CDR3 spans 19 residues. The V and J ends lost 4 bases and 2 bases respectively, with 25 bases between them. In DNA, the CDR3 is TGTGCCAGCAGTTGGGGCCCCCCGCGACAGGCCTCAAACACAGATACGCAGTATTTT. Its protein is CASSWGPPRQASNTDTQYF.

V and J are TRBV6-2 or TRBV6-3 and TRBJ1-5; 7 bases agree with TRBD1. The CDR3 runs 13 residues. Germline-derived CDR1 and CDR2 are MNHEY and SVGEGT. V was clipped by 2 bases and J by 6 bases; unmatched bases: 1. The CDR3 DNA is TGTGCCAGCAGTTACACAGGGGCTCAGCCCCAGCATTTT. Encoded protein: CASSYTGAQPQHF.

V usage is TRBV27 and J usage is TRBJ2-1, with TRBD2 matching 12 bases. Germline CDR1 and CDR2: MNHEY and SMNVEV (reference sequence). The V segment lost 6 bases and the J segment 4 bases; nucleotides outside the gene matches: 19. This CDR3 is 20 amino acids long. DNA for the CDR3: TGTGCCAGCAGCGACCTAATGAGGGTAACTAGCGGGGGGACTTACAATGAGCAGTTCTTC. Translation gives CASSDLMRVTSGGTYNEQFF.

The gene calls are TRBV20-1 and TRBJ2-2; no reliable D call. Trimming took off 1 base at V and 2 bases at J, with 17 bases between the two ends. The CDR3 covers 17 residues. Germline-derived CDR1 and CDR2 are DFQATT and SNEGSKA (reference sequence). The DNA of the CDR3 is TGCAGTGCTAGAGTTCGAGAAAAATGGTCCAACACCGGGGAGCTGTTTTTT. It is translated as CSARVREKWSNTGELFF.

V usage is TRBV6-1 and J usage is TRBJ2-1; the match to TRBD2 covers 10 bases. The CDR3 is 16 residues long. The J segment lost 3 bases and the V segment lost 6 bases, leaving 8 bases of the junction unmatched. Looked up from germline, CDR1 is MNHNS and CDR2 is SASEGT. The CDR3 loop reads CASRTLAGAVYNEQFF. CDR3 nucleotides: TGTGCCAGCAGGACCCTAGCGGGGGCCGTCTACAATGAGCAGTTCTTC.

In its sample, this clonotype was seen a few times. The gene calls are TRBV7-6 and TRBJ2-1; TRBD1 or TRBD2 may be the D gene (5 bases each). Germline V gene sequence: CDR1 SGHVS, CDR2 FNYEAQ. The V end lost 5 bases, the J end lost 0 bases, and 11 bases lay between the germline ends. The CDR3 spans 15 residues. CDR3: CASSPWDHSYNEQFF. CDR3 nucleotides: TGTGCCAGCAGCCCTTGGGACCACTCCTACAATGAGCAGTTCTTC.

The chain uses TRBV20-1 and TRBJ2-7; 12 positions match TRBD2. The CDR3 runs 15 residues. Germline V lookup: CDR1 DFQATT, CDR2 SNEGSKA (reference sequence). V was clipped by 5 bases and J by 4 bases; unmatched bases: 9. The CDR3 DNA follows: TGCAGTGCTCGGGCCCTAGCGGGGGGGCTTTACGAGCAGTACGTC. It encodes CSARALAGGLYEQYV.

V is TRBV4-3 and J is TRBJ2-1; a possible D gene is TRBD2 (6 bases). The CDR3 covers 16 residues. Germline V gene data show CDR1 as LGHNA and CDR2 as YSLEER. Trimming left V 0 bases short and J 7 bases short, with 16 bases between. The CDR3 sequence: CASSQDFGLAGNEQFF. The CDR3, as DNA: TGCGCCAGCAGCCAAGATTTTGGTTTGGCGGGGAATGAGCAGTTCTTC.

A note on this clonotype: One end of the junction varies from germline; a read error may be responsible. The chain couples TRBV27 to TRBJ2-1; no definite D call. The germline gives CDR1 MNHEY, CDR2 SMNVEV (reference sequence). The CDR3 totals 12 residues. This chain's CDR3 is CVSSLRSNEQFF. The CDR3 coding sequence is TGTGTCAGCAGTTTACGGAGCAATGAGCAGTTCTTC.

This clonotype qualifies as large. Here the CDR3 reads CASSISNSPLHF. The CDR3 DNA is TGTGCCAGCAGCATCAGTAATTCACCCCTCCACTTT. The chain has TRBV11-2 and TRBJ1-6; no reliable D call. The CDR3 runs to 12 residues. Germline lookup yields CDR1 SGHAT and CDR2 FQNNGV. The V gene lost 5 bases and the J gene lost 6 bases, with 5 bases spanning the gap.

This sequence joins TRBV20-1 and TRBJ1-5; 7 bases are a match to TRBD1. Per the germline V gene, CDR1 is DFQATT and CDR2 is SNEGSKA (reference sequence). This CDR3 spans 15 amino acids. The V and J ends lost 6 bases and 3 bases, in that order; junction bases with no gene match: 11. CDR3 in amino acids: CSAARRQGLNQPQHF. The CDR3 DNA is TGCAGTGCGGCACGCAGACAGGGTCTCAATCAGCCCCAGCATTTT.

This clonotype came up a few times. DNA of the CDR3: TGTGCCAGCAGCTTAGATTTCTTTACGGGGGGGCCGACAGATACGCAGTATTTT. Translating gives CASSLDFFTGGPTDTQYF. The genes are TRBV11-2 and TRBJ2-3; 8 nucleotides match TRBD2. Germline V lookup: CDR1 SGHAT, CDR2 FQNNGV. The V segment lost 0 bases and the J segment 3 bases; nucleotides outside the gene matches: 11. The CDR3 runs to 18 residues.

The gene calls are TRBV20-1 and TRBJ2-7, with D possibly TRBD2 on 7 matching bases. Germline V lookup: CDR1 DFQATT, CDR2 SNEGSKA (reference sequence). Trimming removed 4 bases at V and 3 bases at J, with 16 bases between. The CDR3 is made up of 14 amino acids. The CDR3 nucleotides read TGCAGTGCTAACAAGAGGGGGAGGGGCTACGAGCAGTACTTC. It translates to CSANKRGRGYEQYF.

This clonotype was picked up many times. The chain couples TRBV7-6 to TRBJ1-4; maybe TRBD1 (6 bases). Looked up from germline, CDR1 is SGHVS and CDR2 is FNYEAQ. CDR3 length: 15 amino acids. The V and J ends lost 5 bases and 4 bases respectively, with 14 bases between them. The CDR3 DNA reads TGTGCCAGCAGCCCAGATACAGGGTTTAATGAAAAACTGTTTTTT. This encodes CASSPDTGFNEKLFF. Supplemented by reference TRBV7-6 and TRBJ1-4, the full variable domain reads GAGVSQSPRYKVTKRGQDVALRCDPISGHVSLYWYRQALGQGPEFLTYFNYEAQQDKSGLPNDRFSAERPEGSISTLTIQRTEQRDSAMYRCASSPDTGFNEKLFFGSGTQLSVL.

The chain uses TRBV6-1 and TRBJ2-5; weak D call: TRBD1 (6 bases). The V end was cut by 2 bases, the J end by 3 bases, with 10 bases between. Germline V CDR1 and CDR2: MNHNS, SASEGT. This CDR3 has 14 residues. The CDR3 region has the DNA TGTGCCAGCAGTGAAAGGACAGCAGAAGAGACCCAGTACTTC. Translated, it gives CASSERTAEETQYF.

V gene TRBV10-3 combines with J gene TRBJ2-1; tentatively, D is TRBD2 (6 bases). Deletions cut 8 bases from V and 5 bases from J, with 13 bases between. There are 13 residues in the CDR3. Per germline, CDR1 ENHRY and CDR2 SYGVKD. As DNA, the CDR3 is TGTGCCATCCGGCTAGCGAGGAACAATGAGCAGTTCTTC. This codes for CAIRLARNNEQFF.

This sequence joins TRBV7-9 and TRBJ1-5; D call uncertain. Germline V gives CDR1 SEHNR, CDR2 FQNEAQ (reference sequence). The V gene lost 5 bases and the J gene lost 7 bases, with 12 bases spanning the gap. This CDR3 is 13 amino acids long. The CDR3 nucleotides are TGTGCCAGCAGCCAAGGCGGCCTACAGCCCCAGCATTTT. This codes for CASSQGGLQPQHF.

This clonotype was detected a few times. The J gene is TRBJ1-5, the V gene TRBV12-3 or TRBV12-4; D is ambiguous. The CDR3 totals 16 residues. V was trimmed by 5 bases and J by 2 bases, leaving 16 bases between them. DNA of the CDR3: TGTGCCAGCAGTCCTTATAGAGGGCAGGGCAATCAGCCCCAGCATTTT. Amino acid sequence: CASSPYRGQGNQPQHF.